This T cell receptor beta chain was identified in a study of blood T cell repertoires in COVID-19. For the study at large: COVID-19 samples, acute and convalescent, were from the United States, Italy and Spain. The cDNA or gDNA used as material had been derived from T cells, B-cell-depleted T cells, or PBMCs.

By sample fraction, this clone is medium-sized. In the study's own analysis: By means of reference gene primer amplification, nucleated cell counts were estimated. TCRdb's table, derived via immunoSEQ multiplex PCR, lists solely in-frame clones and lacks some. V, J and clone size are those of that table, while D and trimming were read from the DNA. The data contain 29,000 or so clones, 80% of them seen just once; the ten biggest clones take up 45% to 50%. The V gene's germline CDR1 is SGHTA and CDR2 FQGNSA. V was trimmed by 2 bases and J by 3 bases, leaving 13 bases between them. This CDR3 has 15 amino acids.

V and J are TRBV7-2 and TRBJ1-1; tentative D call: TRBD1 (6 bases). This TCR was sampled from a woman in her sixties or seventies with acute or convalescent COVID-19. The specimen sequenced was peripheral blood. CDR3 loop: CASSLSKGVDTEAFF. CDR3 DNA sequence: TGTGCCAGCAGCTTATCCAAGGGGGTGGACACTGAAGCTTTCTTT.